This paragraph reports one T cell receptor (beta chain). The CDR3 runs to 17 residues. Germline V gene data show CDR1 as SNHLY and CDR2 as FYNNEI. The V gene end was trimmed by 6 bases and the J gene end by 5 bases; junction bases not matched to a gene: 12. The sample originates from a study of cytomegalovirus exposure and HLA in healthy donors. The PCR used 60 Vbeta and 13 Jbeta primers. TCRdb's copy holds only in-frame clones and misses some; the assay was immunoSEQ multiplex PCR. The data contain some 120,000 clones, around four fifths of them seen just once; the ten biggest clones take up 1%. The sequence was obtained from a human donor in good health. The chain links TRBV2 to TRBJ2-1, with 11 positions matching TRBD2. The sequenced material came from PBMCs. The CDR3, as DNA: TGTGCCAGCAGGAACTCTCTAGCGGGGGGCCGCAACAATGAGCAGTTCTTC. It translates to CASRNSLAGGRNNEQFF.